The present entry profiles one TCR beta chain with its context. The specificity of this receptor is unknown. Base qualities were left out, and no much larger clone turns up one base away. The germline V gene specifies SGHTA as CDR1 and FQGTGA as CDR2. At the junction V is shortened by 5 bases and J by 1 base, with 11 bases in between. Taken from cysteine to phenylalanine, the CDR3 has 15 residues. Only CDR3 DNA remains: 45 bases, in frame from the first base. The source of the sample is a study of blood T cell repertoires in COVID-19 (dated by TCRdb to about 2020). Concerning the study at large: The collaborator samples originated in the United States, Italy and Spain and spanned the acute and convalescent phases of COVID-19. The material from the prospective study consisted of cDNA or gDNA derived from T cells, B-cell-depleted T cells, or PBMCs. The dataset comprised deeply sampled blood TCRbeta repertoires from subjects exposed to, actively infected with, or recovered from COVID-19. The repertoires were made available in a free public database intended to serve as a resource for research on the immune response to SARS-CoV-2. Samples came from the ongoing ImmuneRACE study (first 160 participants) plus 1,254 subjects from 6 global collaborators. A de-identified subject ID, COVID-19 status, age in years and sex were almost always included in the sample metadata. Where HLA class I and class II types were available, the types were taken from metadata supplied by the sample provider, not from assay-based typing. The full study reports these points: The amount of clinical and demographic metadata varied by source and participant and was provided uncurated.

TCRbeta CDR3 regions were amplified from genomic DNA using the immunoSEQ Assay, a bias-controlled multiplex PCR. As for how the authors treated the data: The number of nucleated cells in each sample was estimated by amplification of reference gene primers within the assay. To quantify the absolute abundance of each unique TCRbeta CDR3 rearrangement, sequence reads were collapsed and filtered. Productive Simpson clonality was computed per sample as the square root of Simpson's diversity index over productive rearrangements. In its TCRdb copy, this immuneACCESS table keeps in-frame sequences only and misses some clones. Where compared with another copy, unresolved V genes explain less than half of these, and the others have no known cause. V and J calls and clone size are given by that table; D and trimming were obtained from the DNA. The sample table holds about 130,000 clones, of which roughly 80% were seen once. The ten most abundant clones make up approximately 5.7% of the sample.

The collaborating institutions used their own protocols to collect whole blood in K2EDTA tubes. For TCRbeta analysis, collaborators shipped samples in one of three forms: frozen whole blood, isolated PBMCs, or DNA extracted from either of those sample types. The sequencing input was peripheral blood. This TCR derives from a man aged 55 to 69 with acute or convalescent COVID-19. The chain employs TRBV7-3 and TRBJ2-2; a tentative D match to TRBD1 spans 6 bases. The CDR3 here reads CASSREGGNTGELFF. In nucleotide form, the sequence is TGTGCCAGCAGCCGCGAAGGGGGGAACACCGGGGAGCTGTTTTTT.